This T cell receptor beta chain appears in the sequencing data of a study of T cell repertoires in cytomegalovirus infection. Study-wide context: Indications of both CMV infection and matching HLA type were provided by public TCR beta signatures.

This clonotype was picked up many times. Its target is not known. From the reads, TCRdb called clonotypes with MiXCR, one entry per CDR3 protein. The sample carries about 300,000 distinct CDR3 sequences, 8% to 10% recorded once. Whole-study results and caveats: Cumulative frequency of public TCR beta families picked out carriers of CMV plus the relevant HLA. CMV-specific TCR beta clonotypes restricted by HLA-C were the ones dominating the ex vivo response.

This CDR3 has 15 amino acids. Germline V gene data show CDR1 as DFQATT and CDR2 as SNEGSKA (reference sequence). Trimming took off 4 bases at V and 7 bases at J, with 17 bases between the two ends. The chain recombines TRBV20-1 with TRBJ1-6; D remains ambiguous. This sequence was found in a human donor in good health (CMV status not recorded). Some clones in this sample may be carry-over from other donors' samples. The sequenced sample consisted of PBMCs. The CDR3 nucleotides read TGCAGTGCTACGGACTTCTCTGGGATCAATTCACCCCTCCACTTT. It yields the protein CSATDFSGINSPLHF.